This T cell receptor (beta chain) was captured by sequencing in a study of blood T cell repertoires in COVID-19. The CDR3 loop spans 10 amino acids. Trimming removed 4 bases from V and 14 bases from J, with 12 bases in between. Germline values: CDR1 SGHKS, CDR2 YYEKEE (reference sequence). Authors' methods: The authors estimated nucleated cell counts from reference gene primer amplification. TCRdb's copy holds only in-frame clones and misses some; the assay was immunoSEQ multiplex PCR. D and trimming were read from the DNA, whereas the V and J calls and clone size are those reported in that table. The sample has under 200,000 clones, about four fifths seen once.

This chain links TRBV5-5 with TRBJ1-1; D not resolved. This clonotype was obtained from a woman between 35 and 50 years old with COVID-19, enrolled during active disease. The sequencing sample was made of peripheral blood. The CDR3 region is CASSGADTFF. The CDR3 DNA is TGTGCCAGCAGCGGCGCTGACACCTTCTTT.